This paragraph covers one T cell receptor (beta chain) sequence. Authors' processing steps: How many nucleated cells were present was estimated from reference gene primer amplification. Here immunoSEQ multiplex PCR was the method, and the copy in TCRdb shows in-frame clones only, minus some. For V, J and clone size, that table is used; D and trimming come from the DNA. The sample includes under 80,000 clones, around 77% of them seen just once. V dropped 4 bases and J dropped 5 bases, with 15 bases sitting between them. This CDR3 region has 14 residues. Germline V gene sequence: CDR1 SGHNT, CDR2 YYREEE (reference sequence). These data originate in a study of blood T cell repertoires in COVID-19. Study-wide context: COVID-19 samples from acute and convalescent phases originated in the United States, Italy and Spain. T cells, B-cell-depleted T cells, or PBMCs supplied cDNA or gDNA.

The rearrangement links TRBV5-4 to TRBJ2-5; D is perhaps TRBD2 (7 bases). The sequenced material came from peripheral blood. This clonotype originated in a man older than 75 with active or convalescent COVID-19. CDR3 coding DNA: TGTGCCAGCAGCCCGAGGGGGGGCTTGGAGACCCAGTACTTC. Translated: CASSPRGGLETQYF.